Reported below is one TCR beta chain. The clone's antigen remains unknown. No much larger clone is present one base from it, and per-base qualities are unavailable. TCR cDNA was synthesized by 5'RACE template switching, through which a universal primer site and unique molecular identifiers were introduced. cDNA synthesis was primed from both the TCR alpha and TCR beta constant segments. Libraries were amplified in two PCR steps, with sample barcodes and sequencing adapters added in the second step. Sequencing of libraries was done on Illumina HiSeq 2500 (2x100 bp) or NovaSeq (2x150 bp). The study's own analysis went as follows. MIGEC was used to demultiplex reads and collapse the reads into UMI consensus sequences, and MiXCR was used for V(D)J alignment. Using edgeR on replicate PBMC samples, clonotypes were called vaccine-responding if FDR was below 0.01 and the log2 fold change was above 5 up to day 15. Bulk clonotypes were assigned CD4 or CD8 identity according to which sequenced CD4 or CD8 repertoire held them at higher abundance. The public sequencing data were trimmed at Q25 with fastp and processed into clonotypes with MiXCR by TCRdb, which kept only in-frame beta chains. Each record represents a unique CDR3 protein, reported with the most common genes and DNA among its rows. These V and J calls are TCRdb output, not the study's own analysis. The table for this sample lists 500,000 to 650,000 distinct CDR3 sequences; around 12% of them were counted only once. The leading ten clones occupy more than 13% of the sample.

The entry originates in a study of T cells after yellow fever vaccination (dated by TCRdb to the late 2010s). For context, the study as a whole: Libraries from fractions with low cell numbers were prepared with the SMART-Seq v4 Ultra Low Input RNA kit. Two healthy male donors made up the cohort, one aged 18 to 30 years and the other aged 30 to 40 years. To follow T-cell clones before and after primary and booster YFV17D yellow fever vaccination, bulk TCR alpha and beta repertoires were sequenced over time. Blood samples were taken at several timepoints before and after primary and secondary immunization, and bulk PBMC replicates and cell subsets were isolated. The full study reports these points: Because abundant contaminating clonotypes from the bulk population could be contained in FACS-sorted repertoires, computational filtering was required. The secondary T-cell response was found to be weaker but faster than the primary response, with a peak reached on day 5 rather than on day 15. Only two donors were included in the study, so the extent to which the findings can be generalized is limited. Most clones expanded after primary vaccination (approximately 97% of CD4 and around 88% of CD8) were re-detected after the booster, suggesting that broad memory maintenance occurred. A small fraction of clonotypes showed up in both the CD4 and CD8 compartments, probably as a result of convergent recombination.

The germline V gene specifies SGHTA as CDR1 and FQGNSA as CDR2. CDR3 length: 16 amino acids, cysteine to phenylalanine. The entry retains the CDR3 DNA only, 48 bases that are in frame from base 1. Trimming takes 5 bases off V and 3 bases off J; junction bases not matched to a gene: 7. The treatment or condition label, read with the paper, signifies: live attenuated yellow fever vaccine strain. At every blood-draw timepoint, two biological replicates of bulk PBMCs were collected. PBMCs were isolated from peripheral blood using a standard Ficoll-Paque protocol. TriZol was used to extract RNA from bulk PBMCs, CD4 and CD8 fractions, and dextramer-positive and dextramer-negative fractions.

Sequenced here: PBMCs, sampled on the day of the yellow fever booster vaccination. This receptor was taken from a man aged 25-45 years who received the YFV17D yellow fever vaccine. The chain uses TRBV7-2 and TRBJ2-3; 11 of the junction bases match TRBD2. The CDR3 sequence is CASSPTSGTGTDTQYF. The nucleotide sequence is TGTGCCAGCAGCCCGACTAGCGGGACAGGGACAGATACGCAGTATTTT. Here the CDR3 is joined to the reference TRBV7-2 and TRBJ2-3 genes, and the full variable domain is: GAGVSQSPSNKVTEKGKDVELRCDPISGHTALYWYRQSLGQGLEFLIYFQGNSAPDKSGLPSDRFSAERTGGSVSTLTIQRTQQEDSAVYLCASSPTSGTGTDTQYFGPGTRLTVL.